A single sample gave rise to the 9 T cell receptor beta chains below, sequenced in a study of T cells after yellow fever vaccination. TCRdb itself ran the 5' RACE reads through MiXCR, one entry per CDR3 protein. The data show over 100,000 distinct CDR3 sequences, around 8% seen once. The sequencing here drew on CD8+ T cells sorted from PBMCs, taken 45 days after the yellow fever booster vaccination. These receptors were obtained from a man aged 25-45 years who received the YFV17D yellow fever vaccine.

This clonotype was found many times. The chain's CDR3 is CASGTGFSNQPQHF. Written as DNA, the CDR3 is TGTGCCAGCGGTACAGGGTTTAGCAATCAGCCCCAGCATTTT. The rearrangement uses TRBV9 and TRBJ1-5, with D perhaps matching TRBD1 (6 bases). CDR1 is SGDLS, CDR2 YYNGEE, per germline. The CDR3 has 14 residues. V was clipped by 7 bases and J by 0 bases, with 11 bases between them. The variable domain in full, completed from reference TRBV9 and TRBJ1-5, reads DSGVTQTPKHLITATGQRVTLRCSPRSGDLSVYWYQQSLDQGLQFLIQYYNGEERAKGNILERFSAQQFPDLHSELNLSSLELGDSALYFCASGTGFSNQPQHFGDGTRLSIL.

This clonotype was seen repeatedly, ten times or more. This sequence joins TRBV13 and TRBJ2-2; D is possibly TRBD2 (6 bases). The V and J ends lost 5 bases and 6 bases respectively, with 13 bases between them. The V gene's germline CDR1 is PRHDT and CDR2 FYEKMQ (reference sequence). The CDR3 is 14 amino acids. The DNA for the CDR3 is TGTGCCAGCAGCCGTCCTCTAGCGCCCGGGGAGCTGTTTTTT. This codes for CASSRPLAPGELFF.

The chain recombines TRBV10-3 with TRBJ2-7, with TRBD2 as a possible D gene (6 bases). This CDR3 contains 15 residues. Trimming stripped 2 bases from V and 5 bases from J, with 16 bases between. Looked up from germline, CDR1 is ENHRY and CDR2 is SYGVKD. The CDR3: CAISEGAGSMDEQYF. CDR3 nucleotides: TGTGCCATCAGTGAGGGGGCCGGGAGCATGGACGAGCAGTACTTC.

This clonotype has at least ten counts. V gene TRBV6-1 combines with J gene TRBJ1-3; D remains ambiguous. The germline gives CDR1 MNHNS, CDR2 SASEGT. This CDR3 has 14 amino acids. V lost 8 bases to trimming and J lost 0 bases, with 11 bases between them. The DNA for the CDR3 is TGTGCCAGCCATGCACCCGTCTCTGGAAACACCATATATTTT. Translation gives CASHAPVSGNTIYF.

This clonotype was detected many times. The chain recombines TRBV6-5 with TRBJ2-5; TRBD2 matches at 7 bases. V trimming: 5 bases; J trimming: 5 bases; junction bases outside the gene matches: 8. Germline loops: CDR1 MNHEY, CDR2 SVGAGI. The CDR3 loop spans 14 amino acids. CDR3 nucleotides: TGTGCCAGCAGTATCCGGGGGGTAGGGGAGACCCAGTACTTC. Its protein product is CASSIRGVGETQYF.

Only a few counts were recorded for this clonotype. The V gene is TRBV9, the J gene TRBJ2-7; TRBD2 matches 11 bases. The CDR3 has 16 residues. The V and J ends lost 4 bases and 2 bases, in that order; junction bases with no gene match: 8. Germline V gene data show CDR1 as SGDLS and CDR2 as YYNGEE. CDR3: CASSSVGTSGTYEQYF. DNA of the CDR3: TGTGCCAGCAGCTCGGTTGGGACTAGCGGTACCTACGAGCAGTACTTC.

In its sample, this clonotype was seen many times. The J gene is TRBJ2-1, the V gene TRBV20-1; the match to TRBD2 covers 7 bases. Germline V gives CDR1 DFQATT, CDR2 SNEGSKA (reference sequence). The CDR3 runs 15 residues. V was clipped by 1 base and J by 4 bases; unmatched bases: 7. The CDR3 protein is CSARAMERDYNEQFF. For the CDR3, the DNA is TGCAGTGCTAGAGCTATGGAGCGGGATTACAATGAGCAGTTCTTC.

This clonotype was counted a few times. The chain links TRBV6-1 to TRBJ2-5; 7 positions match TRBD1. The CDR3 loop spans 15 amino acids. V shed 6 bases and J 7 bases; nucleotides not matched to a gene: 14. CDR1 is MNHNS, CDR2 SASEGT, per germline. CDR3 in amino acids: CASRQRQGPRRTQYF. The CDR3, as DNA: TGTGCCAGCAGGCAGCGACAGGGTCCAAGGCGGACCCAGTACTTC.

This clonotype has at least ten counts. V and J are TRBV12-3 or TRBV12-4 and TRBJ2-2, with unresolved D. This CDR3 is 12 amino acids long. V shed 7 bases and J shed 1 base, with 4 bases lying between them. The CDR3 bases are TGTGCCAGCAACGTGAACACCGGGGAGCTGTTTTTT. Translating gives CASNVNTGELFF.